These T cell receptor beta chains were read from a single sample in a study of T cells in Graves' hyperthyroidism and ophthalmopathy. TCRdb reprocessed the multiplex PCR reads via MiXCR and lists one record per CDR3 protein. The table has approximately 590,000 distinct CDR3 sequences, about 15% seen once. The sequenced material came from blood. The receptor source for this set is a woman aged 25 to 39 with Graves' hyperthyroidism. Each CDR3 is given with its conserved first and last residue. The D gene is left open where the match is weak. For some rows the clone size is stated as once, few or many, or as a class when expanded; others skip it.

TGTGCCAGCAGCTTAGCGATTTCCAGGGTGGATGGCTACACCTTC CASSLAISRVDGYTF TRBJ1-2 TRBV7-9 - - 15
TGTGCCAGCAGTAGATACATGGACAGGGAATGGACCGGGGAGCTGTTTTTT CASSRYMDREWTGELFF TRBJ2-2 TRBV6-1 many TRBD1 17
TGTGCCAGCAGCCTCTCGGACTACTATGGCTACACCTTC CASSLSDYYGYTF TRBJ1-2 TRBV6-1 - - 13
TGTGCCAGCACACCCCCGGGGGTCATTAACTATGGCTACACCTTC CASTPPGVINYGYTF TRBJ1-2 TRBV28 many - 15
TGTGCCAGCAGCCCGTCCGGGTCCTCGCGGGAAAAACTGTTTTTT CASSPSGSSREKLFF TRBJ1-4 TRBV25-1 - - 15
TGTGCCAGCAGGCCTGACAGGACGACTAATGAAAAACTGTTTTTT CASRPDRTTNEKLFF TRBJ1-4 TRBV12-3/TRBV12-4 many - 15
TGTGCCAGTAGTATCCTAGCGGGAGCTCCAGATACGCAGTATTTT CASSILAGAPDTQYF TRBJ2-3 TRBV19 once TRBD2 15
TGTGCCAGCAGCCAAGGATCCGAGCAGTACTTC CASSQGSEQYF TRBJ2-7 TRBV3-1 many - 11
TGTGCCAGCAGTTACGTATTTGGGTACACTGAAGCTTTCTTT CASSYVFGYTEAFF TRBJ1-1 TRBV6-2/TRBV6-3 few - 14
TGTGCCAGCAGCTTAGGTATCTCCGGGGTGAGCAATCAGCCCCAGCATTTT CASSLGISGVSNQPQHF TRBJ1-5 TRBV7-9 many - 17
TGTACCAGCTCTGGTGGGAGATACCAAGAGACCCAGTACTTC CTSSGGRYQETQYF TRBJ2-5 TRBV18 few - 14
TGTGCCAGCAGCCTTGTCGAGAGCTCCTACAATGAGCAGTTCTTC CASSLVESSYNEQFF TRBJ2-1 TRBV7-3 many - 15
TGCAGTGCTAGAGATGGAGAACGGGCCAGCGGCCGCACAGATACGCAGTATTTT CSARDGERASGRTDTQYF TRBJ2-3 TRBV20-1 many - 18
TGTGCCAGCAAGGGAAGTGAGCAGTTCTTC CASKGSEQFF TRBJ2-1 TRBV2 many - 10
TGTGCCAGCAGTTACTGGGGGGGACATGTGAATTCACCCCTCCACTTT CASSYWGGHVNSPLHF TRBJ1-6 TRBV6-6 many - 16
TGTGCCAGCAAATCTAGCAATCAGCCCCAGCATTTT CASKSSNQPQHF TRBJ1-5 TRBV12-3/TRBV12-4 many - 12
TGTGCCAGCAGCTTGGAACCCTCTCTCTACGAGCAGTACTTC CASSLEPSLYEQYF TRBJ2-7 TRBV6-2/TRBV6-3 many - 14
TGTGCCAGCAGTCAGTTTGGGAGAGGACTAGCGGGAAGAGGGGGTAATGAGCAGTTCTTC CASSQFGRGLAGRGGNEQFF TRBJ2-1 TRBV28 - TRBD2 20
TGTGCCAGCAGCCCGGGGAACCCCATGGACGGCTACACCTTC CASSPGNPMDGYTF TRBJ1-2 TRBV7-2 many - 14
TGTGCCAGCAGTTTGCTAGTGCGGCCCCACGAGCAGTACTTC CASSLLVRPHEQYF TRBJ2-7 TRBV27 many - 14
TGCGCCAGCAGCTTCGATCGTTCTAGGAATGAGCAGTTCTTC CASSFDRSRNEQFF TRBJ2-1 TRBV5-1 few - 14
TGCGCCAGCAGCTTGGACAGGGGGCAAACAGCCTACGAGCAGTACTTC CASSLDRGQTAYEQYF TRBJ2-7 TRBV5-1 once TRBD1 16
TGTGCCAGCAGTTACAGGGGTGGGGATGGCTACACCTTC CASSYRGGDGYTF TRBJ1-2 TRBV12-3/TRBV12-4 many TRBD1 13
TGTGCCAGCAGCTTAGGGGAGAGCTCCTACGAGCAGTACTTC CASSLGESSYEQYF TRBJ2-7 TRBV7-9 many - 14
TGTGCCAGCAGAGGGGAGTTTTCCTACAATGAGCAGTTCTTC CASRGEFSYNEQFF TRBJ2-1 TRBV6-2/TRBV6-3 - - 14
TGCGCCAGCAGCCAAGTGCAGGGGGTTAACTACGAGCAGTACTTC CASSQVQGVNYEQYF TRBJ2-7 TRBV4-1 - TRBD1 15